This T cell receptor (beta chain) was identified during a study of CD8+ T cells in alopecia areata. About the study: Recipient mice, roughly 6-10-week-old female C3H/HeJ animals, received skin from approximately 6-13-month-old C3H/HeJ graft donors with spontaneous alopecia.

Whole-study findings and limits: In patients, TCRs were shared less clearly than in mice, and HLA may possibly be involved. Across lesional scalp, and particularly alopecia totalis/universalis, clonality surpassed that of normal scalp. Tissue-resident alphabeta T cells belonging to normal skin likewise get sequenced within scalp specimens.

Turning to this clone: Antigen unknown. Gene names are mouse gene names. The read terminates 4 residues ahead of where the CDR3 ends, so the germline J gene completes it.

This CDR3 contains 13 residues. Germline lookup yields CDR1 GKSSPN and CDR2 SITVG. Sequencing templates came from extracted RNA that was reverse transcribed into cDNA. Repertoires were generated with immunoSEQ multiplex PCR, while TCRdb's copy carries only in-frame clones and drops some. Listed for the sample are under 350,000 clones, none seen a single time. Cutaneous lymph nodes were pooled and cells sorted by CD4, CD8alpha, NKG2D, NKG2ACE and more. The sample consisted of CD4+ T cells sorted from a lymph node. The sequence was obtained from a C3H/HeJ mouse with alopecia areata. MHC haplotype here: H2-k. The V call is TRBV31, the J call TRBJ2-5; possibly TRBD1 for D (6 bases). CDR3 DNA (partial): TGTGCCTGGAGTCTACAGGGAGTGGAC. Its translation: CAWSLQGVD. From start to end, the CDR3 is CAWSLQGVDTQYF.